This T cell receptor (beta chain) is drawn from a study of tumor and adjacent non-tumor tissue in lung cancer. Turning to the study itself: Each sample yielded 3.5 million to 4.5 million productive TCRbeta reads on average.

The template was RNA from unsorted bulk tissue. More than 3 cm separated this lung sample from the edge of the tumor. Note on this clonotype: Antigen: not known. One end of the junction varies from germline; a read error may be responsible.

Study conclusions and caveats: Tumor repertoires had a smaller top 100 clone share than normal lung.

The library came from three nested PCR rounds adapted from ARM-PCR protocols. MiXCR, run by TCRdb on the multiplex PCR reads, gives a single entry per CDR3 protein. The table has over 80,000 distinct CDR3 sequences, more than 75% seen once. Germline V gene lookup returns CDR1 MNHNS and CDR2 SASEGT. The CDR3 length is 11 residues. V gene TRBV6-1 combines with J gene TRBJ1-2, with 7 bases fitting TRBD1. Sequenced material: distant non-tumor lung tissue. The receptor was derived from a woman aged 50 to 60 with non-small cell lung cancer. This CDR3 reads CASNEIGGYSF. CDR3 nucleotide sequence: TGTGCCAGCAATGAAATAGGGGGCTACAGCTTC.